These 30 T cell receptor beta chains were all obtained from the same sample, sequenced in a study of cytomegalovirus exposure and HLA in healthy donors. The PCR was carried out with 60 Vbeta primers and 13 Jbeta primers. Data came from immunoSEQ multiplex PCR; TCRdb stores just in-frame clones and leaves some out. The sample lists 90,000 to 140,000 clones; more than 65% were seen once. The sample comprised PBMCs. Source of these receptors: a young man in good health and CMV-seronegative.

In DNA form, the CDR3 reads TGTGCCAGCAGCCGTCCGGGACAGGGGAACGGGGAGCTGTTTTTT. Amino acids: CASSRPGQGNGELFF. The chain carries TRBV11-2 and TRBJ2-2; 10 bases agree with TRBD1. The V segment lost 5 bases and the J segment 7 bases; nucleotides outside the gene matches: 7. The germline V gene has CDR1 SGHAT and CDR2 FQNNGV. The CDR3 covers 15 residues.

The chain carries TRBV7-2 and TRBJ2-7; TRBD2 matches 16 bases. This CDR3 spans 18 amino acids. J lost 5 bases, V lost 1 base, and 8 bases had no gene match. In germline, CDR1 is SGHTA, CDR2 FQGNSA. The CDR3 loop reads CASSLEGTSGRAENEQYF. CDR3 bases: TGTGCCAGCAGCTTAGAAGGGACTAGCGGGAGGGCCGAAAACGAGCAGTACTTC.

This chain joins TRBV30 and TRBJ1-6, with D possibly matching TRBD1 (5 bases). Germline values: CDR1 GTSNPN, CDR2 SVGIG (reference sequence). This CDR3 spans 15 amino acids. The V end was cut by 0 bases, the J end by 6 bases, with 12 bases between. The CDR3 bases are TGTGCCTGGAGTGTATGGGGCGCCGGTAATTCACCCCTCCACTTT. This translates into CAWSVWGAGNSPLHF. Full variable domain (remainder filled in from reference TRBV30 and TRBJ1-6): SQTIHQWPATLVQPVGSPLSLECTVEGTSNPNLYWYRQAAGRGLQLLFYSVGIGQISSEVPQNLSASRPQDRQFILSSKKLLLSDSGFYLCAWSVWGAGNSPLHFGNGTRLTVT.

This chain links TRBV28 with TRBJ2-1; maybe TRBD2 (6 bases). V gave up 2 bases and J gave up 2 bases, with 13 bases separating them. The germline gives CDR1 MDHEN, CDR2 SYDVKM. The CDR3 extends over 16 amino acids. CDR3 sequence: CASSLEPGVTYNEQFF. In nucleotides, the CDR3 is TGTGCCAGCAGTTTAGAGCCGGGAGTTACCTACAATGAGCAGTTCTTC.

This clone was picked up one time. The CDR3 loop reads CASSPGDLQYNEQFF. CDR3 sequence (DNA): TGTGCCAGCAGTCCAGGGGACCTTCAGTACAATGAGCAGTTCTTC. This chain joins TRBV6-5 and TRBJ2-1; the D gene is possibly TRBD1 (6 bases). Between the trimmed V and J ends, which lost 5 bases and 4 bases, there was a span of 15 bases. Per the germline V gene, CDR1 is MNHEY and CDR2 is SVGAGI. The CDR3 is 15 amino acids.

The V gene is TRBV6-6, the J gene TRBJ2-3; 7 bases agree with TRBD1. V shed 2 bases and J 5 bases; nucleotides not matched to a gene: 1. The CDR3 covers 13 residues. From germline, CDR1 is MNHNY and CDR2 SVGAGI (reference sequence). The CDR3 DNA follows: TGTGCCAGCAGTTACGACAGGGTAGATACGCAGTATTTT. Its translation is CASSYDRVDTQYF.

The chain joins TRBV4-1 to TRBJ2-7; D gene ambiguous. Germline V gene sequence: CDR1 MGHRA, CDR2 YSYEKL. Deletions cut 0 bases from V and 2 bases from J, with 14 bases between. The length of the CDR3 is 16 residues. CDR3 loop: CASSQDRLNLPYEQYF. In nucleotides, the CDR3 is TGCGCCAGCAGCCAAGATCGCTTGAATCTACCCTACGAGCAGTACTTC.

Only a few counts were recorded for this clone. The chain joins TRBV7-2 to TRBJ2-2; D remains unclear. The germline CDR1 and CDR2 sequences are SGHTA and FQGNSA. The V end lost 2 bases, the J end lost 7 bases, and 14 bases lay between the germline ends. The CDR3 length is 15 residues. For the CDR3, the DNA is TGTGCCAGCAGCTTACGCAGTACGGGTCACGGGGAGCTGTTTTTT. Its translation is CASSLRSTGHGELFF.

There are a few counts of this clone. The CDR3 spells CASSRYLTDTQYF. The CDR3 DNA follows: TGTGCCAGCAGCCGGTACCTCACAGATACGCAGTATTTT. This chain links TRBV13 with TRBJ2-3; D is unclear. The CDR3 extends over 13 amino acids. Germline V gene lookup returns CDR1 PRHDT and CDR2 FYEKMQ (reference sequence). Deletions cut 5 bases from V and 2 bases from J, with 8 bases between.

The genes are TRBV5-6 and TRBJ2-1; D remains ambiguous. Germline CDR1 and CDR2: SGHDT and YYEEEE. The CDR3 is made up of 13 amino acids. V dropped 2 bases and J dropped 7 bases, with 10 bases sitting between them. The DNA for the CDR3 is TGTGCCAGCAGCTTCGGAAACGGGAATGAGCAGTTCTTC. Translating it yields CASSFGNGNEQFF.

V usage is TRBV5-1 and J usage is TRBJ2-1, with 8 nucleotides matching TRBD1. Trimming took 5 bases from V and 2 from J; bases not matched to a gene: 9. The germline gives CDR1 SGHRS, CDR2 YFSETQ. The length of the CDR3 is 16 residues. The chain's CDR3 is CASSGVDRGTYNEQFF. CDR3 coding DNA: TGCGCCAGCAGTGGGGTAGACAGGGGAACCTACAATGAGCAGTTCTTC.

The chain carries TRBV28 and TRBJ1-1; a possible D gene is TRBD1 (6 bases). This CDR3 contains 12 residues. CDR1 and CDR2 from the germline V gene are MDHEN and SYDVKM. V lost 3 bases and J 11 bases, leaving 13 bases between the germline ends. CDR3 residues: CASSLEQGRAFF. DNA of the CDR3: TGTGCCAGCAGTTTGGAACAGGGCCGGGCTTTCTTT. Full variable domain (outside the CDR3, taken from reference TRBV28 and TRBJ1-1): DVKVTQSSRYLVKRTGEKVFLECVQDMDHENMFWYRQDPGLGLRLIYFSYDVKMKEKGDIPEGYSVSREKKERFSLILESASTNQTSMYLCASSLEQGRAFFGQGTRLTVV.

This clone has more than one count but fewer than ten. Relative to the germline gene, one junction end is altered; a read error may explain this. This chain connects TRBV28 to TRBJ2-6, with TRBD1 as a possible D gene (5 bases). CDR3 size: 19 residues. Germline V gives CDR1 MDHEN, CDR2 SYDVKM. The CDR3 loop reads CASSLWVGAAMSGANGLTF. CDR3 nucleotide sequence: TGTGCCAGCAGTTTATGGGTTGGGGCAGCCATGTCTGGGGCCAACGGCCTGACTTTC.

This clone was seen a single time. The chain recombines TRBV4-2 with TRBJ2-7; D not resolved. This CDR3 is 11 amino acids long. Trimming cost V 2 bases and J 5 bases, with 4 bases left between them. Germline V gives CDR1 LGHNA, CDR2 YNFKEQ. CDR3 in amino acids: CASSQLDEQYF. CDR3 nucleotide sequence: TGTGCCAGCAGCCAACTCGACGAGCAGTACTTC.

This clone was counted a few times. This chain joins TRBV2 and TRBJ2-7; no definite D call. CDR3 length: 12 residues. Per germline, CDR1 SNHLY and CDR2 FYNNEI. V lost 1 base, J lost 6 bases, and 7 bases lay in between. CDR3 DNA sequence: TGTGCCAGCAGTGAAGACATTGGCGAGCAGTACTTC. It encodes CASSEDIGEQYF.

The rearrangement links TRBV7-2 to TRBJ1-4; tentatively, D is TRBD1 (5 bases). The CDR3 runs 13 residues. V was cut by 5 bases and J by 5 bases, with 9 bases left in between. The germline gives CDR1 SGHTA, CDR2 FQGNSA. The CDR3 DNA reads TGTGCCAGCAGCCCAACAGGAAATGAAAAACTGTTTTTT. Encoded protein: CASSPTGNEKLFF.

This clone was seen only a few times. The chain joins TRBV7-3 to TRBJ2-5; possibly TRBD1 for D (6 bases). The CDR3 has 14 amino acids. CDR1 and CDR2 from the germline V gene are SGHTA and FQGTGA. Trimming removed 5 bases at V and 8 bases at J, with 18 bases between. The CDR3 protein is CASSETGSGSTQYF. CDR3 in DNA: TGTGCCAGCAGCGAAACAGGGTCCGGGTCAACCCAGTACTTC.

The chain uses TRBV7-2 and TRBJ2-5; D is possibly TRBD1 (6 bases). CDR3 length: 14 residues. Germline V gives CDR1 SGHTA, CDR2 FQGNSA. V was cut by 5 bases and J by 2 bases, with 12 bases left in between. In nucleotides, the CDR3 is TGTGCCAGCAGCCCAGGCGGACAGCAAGAGACCCAGTACTTC. It is translated as CASSPGGQQETQYF. The whole variable domain, remainder taken from reference TRBV7-2 and TRBJ2-5, is GAGVSQSPSNKVTEKGKDVELRCDPISGHTALYWYRQSLGQGLEFLIYFQGNSAPDKSGLPSDRFSAERTGGSVSTLTIQRTQQEDSAVYLCASSPGGQQETQYFGPGTRLLVL.

This clone has only a few counts. This chain uses TRBV4-1 with TRBJ1-3; a weak D match, TRBD1 (5 bases). Germline V gene sequence: CDR1 MGHRA, CDR2 YSYEKL. The CDR3 is 19 residues long. V was clipped by 0 bases and J by 0 bases, with 18 bases between them. The CDR3 spells CASSQDQGSRLSSGNTIYF. In DNA form, the CDR3 reads TGCGCCAGCAGCCAAGATCAGGGCAGCCGATTGAGCTCTGGAAACACCATATATTTT.

The chain joins TRBV6-6 to TRBJ1-1, with 10 bases matching TRBD1. Germline V CDR1 and CDR2: MNHNY, SVGAGI (reference sequence). V lost 5 bases to trimming and J lost 11 bases; unmatched junction nucleotides: 14. This CDR3 has 15 amino acids. The CDR3 reads CASSPGTGAVRRAFF. CDR3 DNA: TGTGCCAGCAGTCCAGGGACAGGGGCCGTCCGACGGGCTTTCTTT.

The V and J genes are TRBV7-9 and TRBJ2-3; the D gene is possibly TRBD2 (6 bases). V was clipped by 2 bases and J by 3 bases, with 12 bases between them. Germline CDR1 and CDR2: SEHNR and FQNEAQ (reference sequence). The length of the CDR3 is 15 residues. The CDR3 DNA follows: TGTGCCAGCAGCTTACCGGGAGTCGGGACAGATACGCAGTATTTT. Protein product: CASSLPGVGTDTQYF.

V usage is TRBV7-3 and J usage is TRBJ2-1; TRBD2 matches at 7 bases. The V and J ends lost 5 bases and 7 bases, in that order; junction bases with no gene match: 14. CDR1 is SGHTA and CDR2 is FQGTGA in the germline V gene. The CDR3 covers 16 residues. The CDR3 coding sequence is TGTGCCAGCAGCCCCCGGCTTGCGGGAGACGTTAATGAGCAGTTCTTC. This encodes CASSPRLAGDVNEQFF.

The chain employs TRBV9 and TRBJ1-2; D is perhaps TRBD1 (5 bases). V was pared by 3 bases and J by 5 bases, with 11 bases between. CDR3 length equals 13 residues. Germline V gene data show CDR1 as SGDLS and CDR2 as YYNGEE. The CDR3 nucleotides read TGTGCCAGCAGCGCAGACAGCGAGTATGGCTACACCTTC. Protein product: CASSADSEYGYTF.

The chain is built from TRBV7-9 and TRBJ1-6; 8 nucleotides match TRBD1. J was trimmed by 5 bases and V by 5 bases; bases with no gene match: 5. The CDR3 contains 15 residues. Germline-derived CDR1 and CDR2 are SEHNR and FQNEAQ (reference sequence). The CDR3 here is CASSTTGDHNSPLHF. As DNA, the CDR3 is TGTGCCAGCAGCACGACAGGGGACCATAATTCACCCCTCCACTTT.

The chain is built from TRBV2 and TRBJ1-5, with a tentative D call TRBD1 (6 bases). Germline CDR1 SNHLY, CDR2 FYNNEI. The V end lost 6 bases, the J end lost 4 bases, and 10 bases lay between the germline ends. The CDR3 consists of 13 residues. Here the CDR3 reads CASSGGPNQPQHF. DNA for the CDR3: TGTGCCAGCAGCGGGGGGCCAAATCAGCCCCAGCATTTT.

The chain has TRBV28 and TRBJ2-7; D call uncertain. The CDR3 sequence is 14 residues long. V lost 2 bases and J lost 0, with 8 bases in between. Per the germline V gene, CDR1 is MDHEN and CDR2 is SYDVKM. The CDR3 loop reads CASSLAGFSYEQYF. In DNA, the CDR3 is TGTGCCAGCAGTTTAGCAGGCTTCTCCTACGAGCAGTACTTC.

The rearrangement links TRBV19 to TRBJ2-1, with 7 nucleotides matching TRBD2. The germline CDR1 and CDR2 sequences are LNHDA and SQIVND (reference sequence). The CDR3 totals 15 residues. V dropped 2 bases and J dropped 7; count of bases not matched to a gene: 8. The DNA of the CDR3 is TGTGCCAGTAGTATATGGTCTAGCGGAAGGAATGAGCAGTTCTTC. The encoded protein is CASSIWSSGRNEQFF.

The chain joins TRBV10-3 to TRBJ2-7; TRBD1 matches at 9 bases. The CDR3 contains 13 residues. After removal of 6 bases from V and 7 bases from J, the junction contained 7 bases not matched to a gene. Germline CDR1 and CDR2: ENHRY and SYGVKD. The CDR3 loop is CAIRGTGSDEQYF. CDR3 bases: TGTGCCATCAGAGGGACAGGGTCTGATGAGCAGTACTTC.

The chain is built from TRBV15 and TRBJ2-7; D is ambiguous. CDR1 is LNHNV and CDR2 is YYDKDF in the germline V gene (reference sequence). The CDR3 has 11 amino acids. Trimming took 1 base from V and 6 from J, leaving 4 bases between them. CDR3 residues: CATSRGPEQYF. In nucleotides, the CDR3 is TGTGCCACCAGCAGAGGGCCCGAGCAGTACTTC.

V and J are TRBV4-3 and TRBJ2-2; TRBD2 agrees at 9 bases. The CDR3 is made up of 16 amino acids. Germline V gives CDR1 LGHNA, CDR2 YSLEER. Trimming removed 6 bases from V and 0 bases from J; junction bases left unmatched: 5. Here the CDR3 reads CASRRTSASNTGELFF. Here the CDR3 DNA reads TGCGCCAGCAGGAGGACTAGCGCCTCGAACACCGGGGAGCTGTTTTTT.